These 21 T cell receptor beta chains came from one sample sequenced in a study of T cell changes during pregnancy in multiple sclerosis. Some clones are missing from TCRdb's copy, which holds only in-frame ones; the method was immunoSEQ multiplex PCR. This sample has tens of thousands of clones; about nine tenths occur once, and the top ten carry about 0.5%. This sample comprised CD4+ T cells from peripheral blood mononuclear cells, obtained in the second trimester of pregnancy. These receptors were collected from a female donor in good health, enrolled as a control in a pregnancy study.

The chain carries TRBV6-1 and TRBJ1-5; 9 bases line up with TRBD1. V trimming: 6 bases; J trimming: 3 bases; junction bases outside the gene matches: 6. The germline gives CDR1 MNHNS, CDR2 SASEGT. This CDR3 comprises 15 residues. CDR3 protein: CASRETGGHNQPQHF. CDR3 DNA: TGTGCCAGCAGAGAGACAGGGGGGCACAATCAGCCCCAGCATTTT.

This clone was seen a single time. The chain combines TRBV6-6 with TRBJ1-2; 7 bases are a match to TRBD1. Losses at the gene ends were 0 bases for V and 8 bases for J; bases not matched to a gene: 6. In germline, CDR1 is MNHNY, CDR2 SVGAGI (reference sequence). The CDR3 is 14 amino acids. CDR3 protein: CASSYSTGTIGYTF. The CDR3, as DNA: TGTGCCAGCAGTTACTCGACAGGGACGATCGGCTACACCTTC.

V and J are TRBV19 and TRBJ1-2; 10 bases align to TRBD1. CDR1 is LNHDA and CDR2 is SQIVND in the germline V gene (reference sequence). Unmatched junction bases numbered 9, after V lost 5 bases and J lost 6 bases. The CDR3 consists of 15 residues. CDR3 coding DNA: TGTGCCAGTAGTGTCGGACAGGGGGAAAGCGATGGCTACACCTTC. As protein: CASSVGQGESDGYTF.

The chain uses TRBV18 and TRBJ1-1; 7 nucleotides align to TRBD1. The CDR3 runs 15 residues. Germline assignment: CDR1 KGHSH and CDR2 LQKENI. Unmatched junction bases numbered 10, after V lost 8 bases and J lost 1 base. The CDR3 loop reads CASPPRQGANTEAFF. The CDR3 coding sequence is TGTGCCAGCCCTCCACGACAGGGCGCGAACACTGAAGCTTTCTTT.

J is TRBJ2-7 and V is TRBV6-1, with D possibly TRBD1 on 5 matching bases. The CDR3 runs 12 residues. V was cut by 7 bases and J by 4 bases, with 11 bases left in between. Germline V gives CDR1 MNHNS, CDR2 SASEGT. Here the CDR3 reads CASTRRGYEQYF. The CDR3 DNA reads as TGTGCCAGCACCAGAAGGGGATACGAGCAGTACTTC.

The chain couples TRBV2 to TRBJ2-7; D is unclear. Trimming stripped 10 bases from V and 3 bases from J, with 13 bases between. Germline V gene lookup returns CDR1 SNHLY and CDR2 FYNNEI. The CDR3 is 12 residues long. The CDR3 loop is CATNRESYEQYF. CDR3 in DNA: TGTGCCACCAATAGAGAAAGCTACGAGCAGTACTTC.

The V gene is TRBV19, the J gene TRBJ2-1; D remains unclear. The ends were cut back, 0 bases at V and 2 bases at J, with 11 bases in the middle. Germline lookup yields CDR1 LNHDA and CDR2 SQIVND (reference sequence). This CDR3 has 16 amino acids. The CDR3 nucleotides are TGTGCCAGTAGTATAGATAAGGCAGGCACCTACAATGAGCAGTTCTTC. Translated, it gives CASSIDKAGTYNEQFF.

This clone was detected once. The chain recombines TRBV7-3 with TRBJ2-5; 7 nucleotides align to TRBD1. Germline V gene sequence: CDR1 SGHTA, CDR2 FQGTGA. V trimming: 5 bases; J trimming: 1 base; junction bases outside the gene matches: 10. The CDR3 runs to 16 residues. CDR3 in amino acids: CASSPTGIGSQETQYF. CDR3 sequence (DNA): TGTGCCAGCAGCCCGACAGGGATCGGATCCCAAGAGACCCAGTACTTC.

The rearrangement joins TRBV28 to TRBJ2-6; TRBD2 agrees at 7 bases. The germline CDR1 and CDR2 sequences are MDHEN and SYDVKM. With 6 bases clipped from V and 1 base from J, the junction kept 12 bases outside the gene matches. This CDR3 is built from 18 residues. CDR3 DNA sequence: TGTGCCAGCAGCCGCCTATCGTGGCGGGAGTCTGGGGCCAACGTCCTGACTTTC. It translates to CASSRLSWRESGANVLTF.

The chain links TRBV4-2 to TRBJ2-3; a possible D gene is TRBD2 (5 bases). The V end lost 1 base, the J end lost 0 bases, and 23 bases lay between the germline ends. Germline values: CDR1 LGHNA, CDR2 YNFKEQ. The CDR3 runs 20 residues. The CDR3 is CASSQATSGGASASTDTQYF. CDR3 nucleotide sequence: TGTGCCAGCAGCCAAGCTACAAGCGGCGGTGCGTCGGCTAGCACAGATACGCAGTATTTT.

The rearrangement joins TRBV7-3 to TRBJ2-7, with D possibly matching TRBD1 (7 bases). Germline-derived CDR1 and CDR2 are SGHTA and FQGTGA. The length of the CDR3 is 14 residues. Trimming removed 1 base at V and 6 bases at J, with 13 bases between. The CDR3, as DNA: TGTGCCAGCAGCTTAAGTTCAGGGGGGCGCGAGCAGTACTTC. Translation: CASSLSSGGREQYF.

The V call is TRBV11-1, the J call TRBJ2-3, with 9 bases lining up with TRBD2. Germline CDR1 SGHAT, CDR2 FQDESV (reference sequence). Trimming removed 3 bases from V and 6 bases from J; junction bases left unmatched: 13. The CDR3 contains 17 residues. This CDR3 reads CASSFRVRTSATDTQYF. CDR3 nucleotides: TGTGCCAGCAGCTTCCGTGTAAGGACTAGCGCTACCGATACGCAGTATTTT.

The CDR3 loop reads CASSPLTSTLYEQYF. DNA for the CDR3: TGTGCCAGCAGCCCTCTGACTAGTACCCTTTACGAGCAGTACTTC. This chain connects TRBV7-9 to TRBJ2-7; maybe TRBD2 (6 bases). The CDR3 runs 15 residues. With 5 bases removed from V and 4 bases from J, the gap between germline ends came to 18 bases. Germline assignment: CDR1 SEHNR and CDR2 FQNEAQ (reference sequence).

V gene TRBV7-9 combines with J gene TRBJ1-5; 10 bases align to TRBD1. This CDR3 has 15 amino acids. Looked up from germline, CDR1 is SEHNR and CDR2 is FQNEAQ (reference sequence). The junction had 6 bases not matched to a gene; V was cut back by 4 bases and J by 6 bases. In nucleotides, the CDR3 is TGTGCCAGCAGCTCGGACAGGGGGGTTGGTCAGCCCCAGCATTTT. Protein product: CASSSDRGVGQPQHF.

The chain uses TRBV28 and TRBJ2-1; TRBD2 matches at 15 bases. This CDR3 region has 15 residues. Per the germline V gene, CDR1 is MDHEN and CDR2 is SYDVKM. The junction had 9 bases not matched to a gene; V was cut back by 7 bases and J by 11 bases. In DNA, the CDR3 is TGTGCCAGCACCCGTGGGGGACTAGCGGGAGGTAAGCAGTTCTTC. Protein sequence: CASTRGGLAGGKQFF.

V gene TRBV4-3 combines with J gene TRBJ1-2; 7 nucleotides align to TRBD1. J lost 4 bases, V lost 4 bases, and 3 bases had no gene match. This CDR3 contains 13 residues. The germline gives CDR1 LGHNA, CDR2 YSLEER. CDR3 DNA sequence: TGCGCCAGCAGCCCGAGGGACAGCTATGGCTACACCTTC. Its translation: CASSPRDSYGYTF.

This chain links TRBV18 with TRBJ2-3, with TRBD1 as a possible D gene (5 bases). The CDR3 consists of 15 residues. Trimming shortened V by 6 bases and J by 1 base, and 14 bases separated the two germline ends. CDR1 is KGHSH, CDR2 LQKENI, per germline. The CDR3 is CASSSVTGGTDTQYF. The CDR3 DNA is TGTGCCAGCTCTTCCGTAACAGGCGGCACAGATACGCAGTATTTT.

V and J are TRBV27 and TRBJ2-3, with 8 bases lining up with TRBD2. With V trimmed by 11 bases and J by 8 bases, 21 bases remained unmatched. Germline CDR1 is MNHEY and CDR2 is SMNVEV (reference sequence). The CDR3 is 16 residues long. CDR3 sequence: CASKPRPGGQGSTQYF. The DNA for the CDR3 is TGTGCCTCGAAACCAAGACCGGGGGGGCAAGGGAGTACGCAGTATTTT.

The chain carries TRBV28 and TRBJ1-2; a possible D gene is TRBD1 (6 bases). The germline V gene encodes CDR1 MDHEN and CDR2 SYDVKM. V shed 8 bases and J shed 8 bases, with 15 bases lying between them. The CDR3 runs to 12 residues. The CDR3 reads CASLLLQGGYTF. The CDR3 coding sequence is TGTGCCAGCCTCCTCCTGCAGGGGGGCTACACCTTC.

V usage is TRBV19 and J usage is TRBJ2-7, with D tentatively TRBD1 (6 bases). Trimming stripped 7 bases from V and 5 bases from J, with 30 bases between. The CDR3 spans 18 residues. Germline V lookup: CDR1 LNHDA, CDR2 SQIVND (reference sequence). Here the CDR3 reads CASTIRRGKQGSYNEQYF. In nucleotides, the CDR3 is TGTGCCAGTACCATCCGACGGGGAAAACAGGGTTCTTACAACGAGCAGTACTTC. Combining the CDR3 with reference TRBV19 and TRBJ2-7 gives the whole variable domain DGGITQSPKYLFRKEGQNVTLSCEQNLNHDAMYWYRQDPGQGLRLIYYSQIVNDFQKGDIAEGYSVSREKKESFPLTVTSAQKNPTAFYLCASTIRRGKQGSYNEQYFGPGTRLTVT.

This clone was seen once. CDR3 sequence: CASSLSPINYGYTF. Here the CDR3 DNA reads TGTGCCAGCAGCTTAAGTCCTATTAACTATGGCTACACCTTC. The chain recombines TRBV7-2 with TRBJ1-2; D is undetermined. Germline V gene lookup returns CDR1 SGHTA and CDR2 FQGNSA. This CDR3 contains 14 residues. The germline V and J ends were trimmed by 2 bases and 1 base, with 8 bases remaining between them.